The 12 T cell receptor beta chains below were found in one sample sequenced in a study of blood T cell repertoires in COVID-19. The assay was immunoSEQ multiplex PCR, and TCRdb's table has in-frame clones only and misses some. This sample has fewer than 250,000 clones, with around nine tenths found just once. The specimen sequenced was peripheral blood. The receptors were sampled from a man in his sixties with acute or convalescent COVID-19.

V usage is TRBV5-1 and J usage is TRBJ2-5; tentative D call: TRBD1 (5 bases). Trimming pared 0 bases from V and 0 bases from J, leaving 9 bases between. This CDR3 contains 15 residues. CDR1 and CDR2 (germline): SGHRS, YFSETQ. The DNA for the CDR3 is TGCGCCAGCAGCTTGGTGTCAGGGCACCAAGAGACCCAGTACTTC. Residues: CASSLVSGHQETQYF.

The chain links TRBV5-6 to TRBJ1-1; D remains ambiguous. The V and J ends lost 0 bases and 6 bases respectively, with 9 bases between them. The germline CDR1 and CDR2 sequences are SGHDT and YYEEEE. CDR3 size: 13 residues. The DNA for the CDR3 is TGTGCCAGCAGCTTGGATATCGGGGCTGAAGCTTTCTTT. Translated, it gives CASSLDIGAEAFF.

The gene calls are TRBV7-3 and TRBJ1-1, with 8 bases aligning to TRBD1. The V gene's germline CDR1 is SGHTA and CDR2 FQGTGA. The CDR3 loop spans 16 amino acids. The junction had 4 bases not matched to a gene; V was cut back by 0 bases and J by 1 base. CDR3 loop: CASSLTGGTGNTEAFF. The CDR3 DNA is TGTGCCAGCAGCTTAACTGGCGGGACAGGGAACACTGAAGCTTTCTTT. Supplemented by reference TRBV7-3 and TRBJ1-1, the full variable domain reads GAGVSQTPSNKVTEKGKYVELRCDPISGHTALYWYRQSLGQGPEFLIYFQGTGAADDSGLPNDRFFAVRPEGSVSTLKIQRTERGDSAVYLCASSLTGGTGNTEAFFGQGTRLTVV.

This clone has a single count. This chain links TRBV14 with TRBJ1-1; D unclear. Trimming left V 2 bases short and J 1 base short, with 8 bases between. Germline values: CDR1 SGHDN, CDR2 FVKESK. This CDR3 contains 14 residues. The CDR3 reads CASSQYVENTEAFF. The CDR3 nucleotides read TGTGCCAGCAGCCAATACGTAGAGAACACTGAAGCTTTCTTT.

V gene TRBV5-1 combines with J gene TRBJ2-3; 11 bases align to TRBD2. The CDR3 is 15 amino acids. V dropped 4 bases and J dropped 3; count of bases not matched to a gene: 4. The germline gives CDR1 SGHRS, CDR2 YFSETQ. The CDR3 protein is CASSVSGGATDTQYF. CDR3 in DNA: TGCGCCAGCAGCGTTAGCGGGGGGGCGACAGATACGCAGTATTTT.

This clone was recorded once. V usage is TRBV18 and J usage is TRBJ1-4, with D perhaps TRBD1 (5 bases). The CDR3 sequence is 13 residues long. Germline V gives CDR1 KGHSH, CDR2 LQKENI. V lost 2 bases and J lost 10, with 11 bases in between. The CDR3 protein is CASSPEPGGKLFF. The DNA of the CDR3 is TGTGCCAGCTCACCAGAACCCGGGGGAAAACTGTTTTTT.

The CDR3 sequence is CASSPGQSHNEQFF. CDR3 bases: TGTGCCAGCTCACCCGGACAATCCCACAATGAGCAGTTCTTC. The rearrangement links TRBV18 to TRBJ2-1, with D tentatively TRBD1 (5 bases). Germline-derived CDR1 and CDR2 are KGHSH and LQKENI. Trimming took off 3 bases at V and 5 bases at J, with 11 bases between the two ends. The CDR3 sequence is 14 residues long.

This clone was detected only a few times. The CDR3: CASSSAGMGTAASRGTQYF. The CDR3 nucleotides are TGCGCCAGCAGCTCCGCTGGGATGGGGACTGCCGCTTCCCGGGGTACGCAGTATTTT. The rearrangement uses TRBV5-1 and TRBJ2-3; a weak D match, TRBD2 (6 bases). This CDR3 spans 19 amino acids. V shed 3 bases and J shed 8 bases, with 31 bases lying between them. Germline-derived CDR1 and CDR2 are SGHRS and YFSETQ.

This chain connects TRBV18 to TRBJ2-3; TRBD1 matches at 12 bases. Germline trimming cut 4 bases from V and 0 bases from J; bases unmatched to any gene: 5. Germline V gene lookup returns CDR1 KGHSH and CDR2 LQKENI. This CDR3 spans 17 amino acids. The CDR3 nucleotides read TGTGCCAGCTCACTGGGACAGGGGGCAACTAGCACAGATACGCAGTATTTT. It translates to CASSLGQGATSTDTQYF.

The J gene is TRBJ2-1, the V gene TRBV6-6, with D tentatively TRBD2 (7 bases). This CDR3 has 15 residues. The V end lost 3 bases, the J end lost 4 bases, and 13 bases lay between the germline ends. The germline V gene encodes CDR1 MNHNY and CDR2 SVGAGI (reference sequence). The CDR3 loop reads CASSYSGGRYNEQFF. The CDR3 nucleotides are TGTGCCAGCAGTTATTCGGGGGGCCGATACAATGAGCAGTTCTTC.

The chain carries TRBV10-3 and TRBJ1-1; TRBD1 might be the D (5 bases). The CDR3 extends over 14 amino acids. Germline V lookup: CDR1 ENHRY, CDR2 SYGVKD. V gave up 6 bases and J gave up 0 bases, with 11 bases separating them. CDR3 coding DNA: TGTGCCATCAGGCAGGGTTCCATGAACACTGAAGCTTTCTTT. This translates into CAIRQGSMNTEAFF.

The V and J genes are TRBV7-2 and TRBJ2-1; 10 nucleotides align to TRBD2. Losses at the gene ends were 1 base for V and 4 bases for J; bases not matched to a gene: 4. CDR3 length equals 16 residues. The germline gives CDR1 SGHTA, CDR2 FQGNSA. CDR3 nucleotides: TGTGCCAGCAGCTTAGTACTAGCGGGGAATTACAATGAGCAGTTCTTC. Amino acids: CASSLVLAGNYNEQFF.